One and the same sample provided the 3 T cell receptor beta chains below, sequenced in a study of CXCR4 blockade with PD-1 therapy in pancreatic cancer. The repertoire was sequenced with immunoSEQ multiplex PCR; TCRdb's copy has only in-frame clones and lacks some. The sample lists over 7,500 clones, roughly three fifths occurring once. The sample comprised tumor tissue. The receptors shown here come from a human donor with pancreatic ductal adenocarcinoma.

The J gene is TRBJ2-7, the V gene TRBV9; D is undetermined. Per the germline V gene, CDR1 is SGDLS and CDR2 is YYNGEE. The length of the CDR3 is 16 residues. The V and J ends lost 0 bases and 4 bases respectively, with 17 bases between them. The CDR3 coding sequence is TGTGCCAGCAGCGTAGGCCCGGTAGGACGAGCTTACGAGCAGTACTTC. Protein: CASSVGPVGRAYEQYF.

The chain is built from TRBV19 and TRBJ2-3; TRBD2 is a possible D gene (6 bases). Per germline, CDR1 LNHDA and CDR2 SQIVND (reference sequence). This CDR3 is 13 amino acids long. V was shortened by 7 bases and J by 2 bases, with 10 bases between the two germline ends. CDR3 DNA: TGTGCCAGTAAAGGCGGGAACACAGATACGCAGTATTTT. Protein: CASKGGNTDTQYF.

To note about this clone: A junction end diverges from the germline sequence, so it may reflect a read error. The chain has TRBV19 and TRBJ2-7; no definite D call. CDR1 is LNHDA and CDR2 is SQIVND in the germline V gene (reference sequence). The CDR3 runs to 17 residues. CDR3 sequence: CASSILLTRSPTYEQYF. The CDR3 coding sequence is TGTGCCAGTAGTATTTTACTTACTCGATCCCCCACCTACGAGCAATACTTC.